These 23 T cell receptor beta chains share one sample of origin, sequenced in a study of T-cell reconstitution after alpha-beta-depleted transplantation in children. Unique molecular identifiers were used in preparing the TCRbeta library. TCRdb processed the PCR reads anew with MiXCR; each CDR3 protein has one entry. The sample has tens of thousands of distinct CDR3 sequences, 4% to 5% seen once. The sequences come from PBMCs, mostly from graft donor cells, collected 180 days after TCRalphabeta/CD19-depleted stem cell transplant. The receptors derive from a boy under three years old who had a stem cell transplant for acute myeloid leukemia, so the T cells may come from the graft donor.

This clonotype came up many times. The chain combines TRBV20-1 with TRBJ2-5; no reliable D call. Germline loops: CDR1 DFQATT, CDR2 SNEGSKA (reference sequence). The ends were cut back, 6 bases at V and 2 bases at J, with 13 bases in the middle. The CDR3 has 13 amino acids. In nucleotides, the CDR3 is TGCAGTGCCCGCAAATACGTTCAAGAGACCCAGTACTTC. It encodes CSARKYVQETQYF.

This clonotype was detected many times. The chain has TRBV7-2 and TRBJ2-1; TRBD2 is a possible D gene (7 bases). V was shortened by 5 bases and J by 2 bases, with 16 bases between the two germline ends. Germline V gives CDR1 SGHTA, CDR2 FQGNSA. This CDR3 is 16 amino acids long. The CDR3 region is CASSQRGGLTYNEQFF. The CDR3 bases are TGTGCCAGCAGCCAAAGGGGGGGGCTTACCTACAATGAGCAGTTCTTC.

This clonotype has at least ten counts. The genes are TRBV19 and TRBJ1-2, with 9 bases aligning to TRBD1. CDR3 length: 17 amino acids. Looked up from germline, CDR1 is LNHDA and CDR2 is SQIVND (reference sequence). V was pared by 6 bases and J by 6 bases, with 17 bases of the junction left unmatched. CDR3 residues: CASRSRHEQGAIHGYTF. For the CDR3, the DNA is TGTGCCAGTAGAAGCCGCCACGAACAGGGGGCTATCCATGGCTACACCTTC.

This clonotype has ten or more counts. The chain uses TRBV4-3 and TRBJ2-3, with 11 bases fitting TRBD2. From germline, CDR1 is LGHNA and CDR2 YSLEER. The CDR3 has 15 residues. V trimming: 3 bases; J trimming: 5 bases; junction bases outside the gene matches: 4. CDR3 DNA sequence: TGCGCCAGCAGCCACCTGACTAGCGGGGAAGATACGCAGTATTTT. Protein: CASSHLTSGEDTQYF.

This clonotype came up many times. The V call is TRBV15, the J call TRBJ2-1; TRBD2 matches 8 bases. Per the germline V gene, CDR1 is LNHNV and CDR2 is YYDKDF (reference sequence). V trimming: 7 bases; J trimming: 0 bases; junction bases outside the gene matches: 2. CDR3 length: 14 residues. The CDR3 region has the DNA TGTGCCACCAACGGGGGGGGCTCCTACAATGAGCAGTTCTTC. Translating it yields CATNGGGSYNEQFF.

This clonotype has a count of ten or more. CDR3 bases: TGCGCCAGCAGCCCCTTAAGAGGGAACACCGGGGAGCTGTTTTTT. The encoded protein is CASSPLRGNTGELFF. The V gene is TRBV4-3, the J gene TRBJ2-2; D gene uncertain. The length of the CDR3 is 15 residues. Between the trimmed V and J ends, which lost 4 bases and 1 base, there was a span of 10 bases. CDR1 LGHNA and CDR2 YSLEER come from the germline V gene.

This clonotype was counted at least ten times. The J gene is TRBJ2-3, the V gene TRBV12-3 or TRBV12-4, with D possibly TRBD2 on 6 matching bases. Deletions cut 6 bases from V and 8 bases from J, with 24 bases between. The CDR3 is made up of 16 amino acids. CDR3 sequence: CASRTQERDFFGTQYF. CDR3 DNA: TGTGCCAGCAGAACCCAGGAACGGGACTTCTTCGGTACGCAGTATTTT.

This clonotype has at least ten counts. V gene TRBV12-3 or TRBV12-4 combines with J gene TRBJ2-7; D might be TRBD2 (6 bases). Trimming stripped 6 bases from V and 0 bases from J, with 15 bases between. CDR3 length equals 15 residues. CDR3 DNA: TGTGCCAGCAGCTCGGGACTCCTGAGCTCCTACGAGCAGTACGTC. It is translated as CASSSGLLSSYEQYV.

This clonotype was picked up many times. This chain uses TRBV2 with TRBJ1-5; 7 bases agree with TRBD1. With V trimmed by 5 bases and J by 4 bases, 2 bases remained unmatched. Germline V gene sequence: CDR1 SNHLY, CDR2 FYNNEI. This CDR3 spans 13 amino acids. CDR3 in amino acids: CASSTQGNQPQHF. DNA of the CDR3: TGTGCCAGCAGTACACAGGGGAATCAGCCCCAGCATTTT.

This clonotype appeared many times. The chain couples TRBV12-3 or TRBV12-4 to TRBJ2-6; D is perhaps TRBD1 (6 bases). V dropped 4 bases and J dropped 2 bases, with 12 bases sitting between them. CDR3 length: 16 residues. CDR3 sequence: CASSSTGMTGANVLTF. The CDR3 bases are TGTGCCAGCAGTTCCACAGGGATGACTGGGGCCAACGTCCTGACTTTC.

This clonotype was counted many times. DNA of the CDR3: TGTGCCAGCACGGCCGCAGGGGTCGTTGGGGCCAACGTCCTGACTTTC. Encoded protein: CASTAAGVVGANVLTF. The chain is built from TRBV12-3 or TRBV12-4 and TRBJ2-6; possible D gene TRBD1, 6 bases. Trimming took off 7 bases at V and 3 bases at J, with 16 bases between the two ends. The CDR3 runs to 16 residues.

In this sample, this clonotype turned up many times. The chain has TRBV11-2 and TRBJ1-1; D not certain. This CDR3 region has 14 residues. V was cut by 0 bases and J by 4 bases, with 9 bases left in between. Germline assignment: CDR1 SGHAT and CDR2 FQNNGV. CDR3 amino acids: CASSLERAGTEAFF. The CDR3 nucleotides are TGTGCCAGCAGCTTAGAACGAGCGGGCACTGAAGCTTTCTTT.

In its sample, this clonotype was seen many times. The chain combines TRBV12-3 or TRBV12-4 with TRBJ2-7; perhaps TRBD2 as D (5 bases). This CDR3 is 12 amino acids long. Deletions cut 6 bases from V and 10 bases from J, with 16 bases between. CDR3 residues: CASSLSGGYQYV. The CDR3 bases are TGTGCCAGCAGCCTAAGCGGTGGGTACCAGTACGTC.

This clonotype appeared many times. CDR3 nucleotides: TGCGCCAGCAGCCAAGATAGCCCGGGGACACTCAACACCGGGGAGCTGTTTTTT. It specifies CASSQDSPGTLNTGELFF. The chain links TRBV4-3 to TRBJ2-2; D is perhaps TRBD1 (6 bases). Germline values: CDR1 LGHNA, CDR2 YSLEER. With 0 bases removed from V and 2 bases from J, the gap between germline ends came to 16 bases. This CDR3 spans 18 amino acids.

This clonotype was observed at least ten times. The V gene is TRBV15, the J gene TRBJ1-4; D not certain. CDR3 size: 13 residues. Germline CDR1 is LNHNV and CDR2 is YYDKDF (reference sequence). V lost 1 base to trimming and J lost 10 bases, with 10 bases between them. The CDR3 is CATSRATLGKLFF. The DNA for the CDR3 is TGTGCCACCAGCAGAGCTACACTGGGAAAACTGTTTTTT.

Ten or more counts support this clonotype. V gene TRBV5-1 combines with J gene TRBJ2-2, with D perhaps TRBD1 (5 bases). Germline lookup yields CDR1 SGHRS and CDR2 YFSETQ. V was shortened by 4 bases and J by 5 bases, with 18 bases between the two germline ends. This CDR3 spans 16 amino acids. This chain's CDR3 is CASSVQDRRWTGELFF. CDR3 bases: TGCGCCAGCAGCGTACAGGATCGGCGCTGGACCGGGGAGCTGTTTTTT.

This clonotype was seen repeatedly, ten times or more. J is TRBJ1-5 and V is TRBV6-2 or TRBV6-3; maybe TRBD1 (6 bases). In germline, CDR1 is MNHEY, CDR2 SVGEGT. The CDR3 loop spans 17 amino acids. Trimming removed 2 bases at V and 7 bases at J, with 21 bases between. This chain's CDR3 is CASSYKGGRDWKQPQHF. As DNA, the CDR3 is TGTGCCAGCAGTTACAAAGGGGGGAGGGATTGGAAACAGCCCCAGCATTTT.

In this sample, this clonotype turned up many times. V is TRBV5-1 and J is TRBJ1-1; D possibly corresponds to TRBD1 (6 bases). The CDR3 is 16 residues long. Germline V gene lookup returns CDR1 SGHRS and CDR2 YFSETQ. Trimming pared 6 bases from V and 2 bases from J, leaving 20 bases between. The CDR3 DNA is TGCGCCAGCACCAGGCTCGGGGGGGGCGACAACACTGAAGCTTTCTTT. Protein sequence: CASTRLGGGDNTEAFF.

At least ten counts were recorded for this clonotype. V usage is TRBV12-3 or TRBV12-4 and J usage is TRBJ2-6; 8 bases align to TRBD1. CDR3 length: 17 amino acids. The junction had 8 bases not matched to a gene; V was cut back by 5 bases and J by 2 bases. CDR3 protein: CASSAMTGEPGANVLTF. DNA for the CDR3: TGTGCCAGCAGTGCGATGACAGGGGAGCCTGGGGCCAACGTCCTGACTTTC.

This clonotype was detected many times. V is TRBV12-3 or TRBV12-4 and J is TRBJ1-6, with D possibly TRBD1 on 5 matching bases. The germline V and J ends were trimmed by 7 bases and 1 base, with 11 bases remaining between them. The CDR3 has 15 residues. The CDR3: CASNPGQSYNSPLHF. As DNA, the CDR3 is TGTGCCAGCAACCCAGGGCAGTCCTATAATTCACCCCTCCACTTT.

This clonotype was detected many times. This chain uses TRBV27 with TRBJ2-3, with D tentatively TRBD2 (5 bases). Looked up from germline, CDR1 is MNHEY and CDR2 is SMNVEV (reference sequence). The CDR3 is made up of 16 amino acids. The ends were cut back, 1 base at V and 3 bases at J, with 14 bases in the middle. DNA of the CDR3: TGTGCCAGCAGTTTATTTAGCGCAGTTCCGACAGATACGCAGTATTTT. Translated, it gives CASSLFSAVPTDTQYF.

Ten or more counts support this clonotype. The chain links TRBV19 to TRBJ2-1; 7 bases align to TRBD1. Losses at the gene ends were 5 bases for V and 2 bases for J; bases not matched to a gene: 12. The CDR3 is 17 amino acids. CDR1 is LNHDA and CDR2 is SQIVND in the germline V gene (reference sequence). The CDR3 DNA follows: TGTGCCAGTAGTGCGGACCGACAGGGCCCAGCCTACAATGAGCAGTTCTTC. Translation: CASSADRQGPAYNEQFF.

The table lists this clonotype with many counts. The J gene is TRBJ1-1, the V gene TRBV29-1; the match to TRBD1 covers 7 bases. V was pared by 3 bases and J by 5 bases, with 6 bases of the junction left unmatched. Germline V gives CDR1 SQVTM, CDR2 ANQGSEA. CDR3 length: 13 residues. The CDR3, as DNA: TGCAGCGTTGATAAGGGGGCGAGGACTGAAGCTTTCTTT. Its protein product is CSVDKGARTEAFF.